The 27 T cell receptor beta chains below come from one sample, sequenced in a study of OX40 agonist ivuxolimab in advanced cancers. Receptor libraries were prepared by the immunoSEQ multiplex PCR assay. TCRdb obtained this table from immuneACCESS and retained in-frame rearrangements with V and J assigned. These tables miss some clones; where compared with another copy, unresolved V genes account for less than half of the shortfall, and the remainder is unexplained. This sample comprises roughly 48,000 clones, 75% to 85% of them detected only once. The ten biggest clones cover 1.2% of the sample. Sequenced here: CD4+ or CD8+ T cells sorted from blood, sampled in a trial of the OX40 agonist ivuxolimab. The receptors come from an adult with an advanced solid tumor such as melanoma, head and neck, liver or kidney cancer.

V gene TRBV6-5 combines with J gene TRBJ1-1; D might be TRBD1 (5 bases). This CDR3 is built from 13 residues. V lost 0 bases and J lost 7, with 9 bases in between. Per germline, CDR1 MNHEY and CDR2 SVGAGI. The CDR3 DNA follows: TGTGCCAGCAGTTACTCCCAGGGCTTTGAAGCTTTCTTT. Translating it yields CASSYSQGFEAFF.

The chain uses TRBV14 and TRBJ1-1; a weak D match, TRBD1 (6 bases). This CDR3 is built from 11 residues. In germline, CDR1 is SGHDN, CDR2 FVKESK. The V gene lost 7 bases and the J gene lost 7 bases, with 10 bases spanning the gap. This CDR3 reads CASKGEVEAFF. DNA for the CDR3: TGTGCCAGCAAGGGGGAGGTTGAAGCTTTCTTT.

This rearrangement joins TRBV9 to TRBJ2-1; perhaps TRBD2 as D (5 bases). Trimming shortened V by 4 bases and J by 0 bases, and 11 bases separated the two germline ends. The germline V gene has CDR1 SGDLS and CDR2 YYNGEE. The CDR3 covers 15 residues. The CDR3: CASSPAGRSYNEQFF. The CDR3 coding sequence is TGTGCCAGCAGCCCCGCGGGTCGCTCCTACAATGAGCAGTTCTTC.

This rearrangement joins TRBV7-3 to TRBJ2-1; D ambiguous. The V end lost 5 bases, the J end lost 4 bases, and 15 bases lay between the germline ends. The CDR3 spans 15 residues. Germline V lookup: CDR1 SGHTA, CDR2 FQGTGA. The CDR3 nucleotides are TGTGCCAGCAGCCCCGCCGGGTCGGGTTACAATGAGCAGTTCTTC. Translation: CASSPAGSGYNEQFF.

The CDR3 is CAWSSGQAGNEQFF. The CDR3 DNA follows: TGTGCCTGGAGTTCCGGACAGGCGGGCAATGAGCAGTTCTTC. The genes are TRBV30 and TRBJ2-1; the match to TRBD1 covers 7 bases. Germline loops: CDR1 GTSNPN, CDR2 SVGIG (reference sequence). V lost 2 bases and J lost 6; bases outside the gene matches: 7. The CDR3 extends over 14 amino acids.

The chain combines TRBV5-1 with TRBJ2-2; 8 nucleotides line up with TRBD1. This CDR3 contains 15 residues. After removal of 4 bases from V and 1 base from J, the junction contained 3 bases not matched to a gene. The V gene's germline CDR1 is SGHRS and CDR2 YFSETQ. Written as DNA, the CDR3 is TGCGCCAGCAGCCCAGGGGGCAGGAACACCGGGGAGCTGTTTTTT. Its protein product is CASSPGGRNTGELFF.

The V and J genes are TRBV7-2 and TRBJ2-3, with D possibly called TRBD1 or TRBD2 (6 bases each). The V end lost 11 bases, the J end lost 2 bases, and 17 bases lay between the germline ends. From germline, CDR1 is SGHTA and CDR2 FQGNSA. The CDR3 runs to 14 residues. CDR3 DNA sequence: TGTGCCTCGCTGAGGGGGGATATCACAGATACGCAGTATTTT. This codes for CASLRGDITDTQYF.

The CDR3 loop is CASSLDLEGGVHEQFF. As DNA, the CDR3 is TGTGCCAGCAGCTTAGATCTTGAAGGGGGGGTCCATGAGCAGTTCTTC. The chain joins TRBV11-3 to TRBJ2-1, with D possibly being TRBD2 (7 bases). This CDR3 comprises 16 residues. V lost 0 bases and J lost 8, with 17 bases in between. Germline loops: CDR1 SGHNT, CDR2 YENEEA.

This sequence joins TRBV6-5 and TRBJ1-2; a weak D match, TRBD1 (5 bases). Germline V gene data show CDR1 as MNHEY and CDR2 as SVGAGI. V lost 0 bases and J 3 bases, leaving 8 bases between the germline ends. This CDR3 is 14 amino acids long. The CDR3: CASSYSPGDYGYTF. For the CDR3, the DNA is TGTGCCAGCAGTTACTCCCCGGGGGACTATGGCTACACCTTC.

The gene calls are TRBV7-2 and TRBJ2-3, with TRBD2 as a possible D gene (7 bases). CDR1 is SGHTA and CDR2 is FQGNSA in the germline V gene. This CDR3 is built from 15 residues. V was clipped by 1 base and J by 1 base, with 9 bases between them. The CDR3 sequence is CASSLGGGGTDTQYF. The CDR3 DNA reads as TGTGCCAGCAGCTTAGGAGGGGGGGGCACAGATACGCAGTATTTT.

This chain connects TRBV4-2 to TRBJ2-3; tentatively, D is TRBD2 (5 bases). The CDR3 has 14 amino acids. Trimming shortened V by 1 base and J by 6 bases, and 11 bases separated the two germline ends. Germline V gene data show CDR1 as LGHNA and CDR2 as YNFKEQ. CDR3 sequence (DNA): TGTGCCAGCAGCCAAGGGGCTCCGGGGGATACGCAGTATTTT. The encoded protein is CASSQGAPGDTQYF.

This rearrangement joins TRBV18 to TRBJ2-3; maybe TRBD2 (7 bases). CDR1 KGHSH and CDR2 LQKENI come from the germline V gene. The CDR3 length is 16 residues. Trimming cost V 4 bases and J 1 base, with 15 bases left between them. The CDR3 nucleotides read TGTGCCAGCTCACTGACACGGGGGGCTCGCACAGATACGCAGTATTTT. Protein: CASSLTRGARTDTQYF.

The chain carries TRBV7-2 and TRBJ2-5; D uncertain. CDR1 is SGHTA, CDR2 FQGNSA, per germline. V lost 2 bases to trimming and J lost 5 bases, with 3 bases between them. This CDR3 has 11 amino acids. CDR3 DNA: TGTGCCAGCAGCTTATGGGAGACCCAGTACTTC. It encodes CASSLWETQYF.

This sequence joins TRBV7-2 and TRBJ1-2; D not certain. This CDR3 is built from 12 residues. Trimming stripped 3 bases from V and 7 bases from J, with 9 bases between. Germline values: CDR1 SGHTA, CDR2 FQGNSA. This CDR3 is CASSFGIVGYTF. Here the CDR3 DNA reads TGTGCCAGCAGCTTTGGGATTGTTGGCTACACCTTC.

The V and J genes are TRBV18 and TRBJ1-2; 7 positions match TRBD1. CDR3 length equals 12 residues. Germline V gene lookup returns CDR1 KGHSH and CDR2 LQKENI. After removal of 3 bases from V and 6 bases from J, the junction contained 1 base not matched to a gene. This CDR3 reads CASSPDRDGYTF. The CDR3 DNA sequence: TGTGCCAGCTCACCCGACAGGGATGGCTACACCTTC.

This clone was detected only a few times. The chain couples TRBV18 to TRBJ1-5; 9 nucleotides match TRBD1. Germline V gene sequence: CDR1 KGHSH, CDR2 LQKENI. J gave up 6 bases and V 6 bases, and 12 bases lay outside the gene matches. The length of the CDR3 is 16 residues. CDR3 protein: CASSLQGAYMGQPQHF. CDR3 bases: TGTGCCAGCTCGTTACAGGGGGCGTATATGGGTCAGCCCCAGCATTTT.

The chain uses TRBV27 and TRBJ2-3; the match to TRBD2 covers 14 bases. This CDR3 spans 20 amino acids. V shed 2 bases, J shed 4 bases, and the junction held 14 bases outside the gene matches. CDR1 and CDR2 (germline): MNHEY, SMNVEV (reference sequence). The CDR3 sequence: CASSLRLGLAGGRTPDTQYF. The CDR3 nucleotides are TGTGCCAGCAGTTTAAGGCTCGGACTAGCGGGGGGACGCACCCCAGATACGCAGTATTTT.

This clone was seen a single time. The chain employs TRBV4-3 and TRBJ1-5; 9 bases line up with TRBD1. The CDR3 runs to 15 residues. The J segment lost 7 bases and the V segment lost 4 bases, leaving 8 bases of the junction unmatched. CDR1 and CDR2 from the germline V gene are LGHNA and YSLEER. The CDR3 nucleotides read TGCGCCAGCAGCCCATCTACAGGGGGCCGGCAGCCCCAGCATTTT. Its translation: CASSPSTGGRQPQHF.

This chain connects TRBV6-5 to TRBJ2-7; D is undetermined. Germline values: CDR1 MNHEY, CDR2 SVGAGI. The CDR3 sequence is 15 residues long. V was clipped by 0 bases and J by 2 bases, with 11 bases between them. The CDR3 DNA sequence: TGTGCCAGCAGTTACTCAGGTGGGCAGGCCTACGAGCAGTACTTC. This encodes CASSYSGGQAYEQYF.

V is TRBV7-3 and J is TRBJ2-5; TRBD2 matches at 10 bases. V was clipped by 3 bases and J by 3 bases; unmatched bases: 7. CDR3 size: 16 residues. Looked up from germline, CDR1 is SGHTA and CDR2 is FQGTGA. CDR3 region: CASSFSGGRSEETQYF. The CDR3 nucleotides read TGTGCCAGCAGCTTTAGCGGGGGGAGATCGGAAGAGACCCAGTACTTC.

V and J are TRBV6-5 and TRBJ2-3; D gene uncertain. Germline CDR1 reads MNHEY; CDR2 reads SVGAGI. Trimming pared 4 bases from V and 0 bases from J, leaving 8 bases between. This CDR3 has 14 amino acids. CDR3 in amino acids: CASSSRTSTDTQYF. In DNA, the CDR3 is TGTGCCAGCAGTTCGCGAACAAGCACAGATACGCAGTATTTT.

CDR3 protein: CASSSPRNTIYF. CDR3 sequence (DNA): TGTGCCAGCAGCTCCCCCAGAAACACCATATATTTT. The chain combines TRBV7-2 with TRBJ1-3; no reliable D call. This CDR3 is built from 12 residues. CDR1 SGHTA and CDR2 FQGNSA come from the germline V gene. V lost 4 bases to trimming and J lost 5 bases, with 6 bases between them.

This clone appeared a few times. The chain links TRBV19 to TRBJ1-1, with TRBD1 matching over 10 bases. V was clipped by 6 bases and J by 4 bases; unmatched bases: 5. The CDR3 has 14 residues. The V gene's germline CDR1 is LNHDA and CDR2 SQIVND (reference sequence). Here the CDR3 reads CASSLGQGFTEAFF. For the CDR3, the DNA is TGTGCCAGTAGCCTGGGACAGGGGTTCACTGAAGCTTTCTTT.

This clone came up a few times. V gene TRBV15 combines with J gene TRBJ2-3; D possibly matches TRBD1 or TRBD2 (6 bases each). V was clipped by 9 bases and J by 1 base, with 17 bases between them. The CDR3 spans 15 residues. Germline-derived CDR1 and CDR2 are LNHNV and YYDKDF (reference sequence). In DNA, the CDR3 is TGTGCCACTGAACTCGGGGGCCGGGGCACAGATACGCAGTATTTT. Encoded protein: CATELGGRGTDTQYF.

This chain joins TRBV5-4 and TRBJ2-5; TRBD2 matches 8 bases. Trimming took 4 bases from V and 2 from J; bases not matched to a gene: 10. Germline values: CDR1 SGHNT, CDR2 YYREEE (reference sequence). CDR3 length equals 16 residues. The chain's CDR3 is CASSPRWRGEQETQYF. The CDR3 DNA follows: TGTGCCAGCAGCCCCCGTTGGCGGGGGGAACAAGAGACCCAGTACTTC.

This chain links TRBV7-9 with TRBJ2-7; D unclear. The CDR3 sequence is 13 residues long. Trimming removed 5 bases from V and 3 bases from J, with 11 bases in between. Looked up from germline, CDR1 is SEHNR and CDR2 is FQNEAQ (reference sequence). For the CDR3, the DNA is TGTGCCAGCAGCCGCCTGGAAGGCTACGAGCAGTACTTC. This codes for CASSRLEGYEQYF.

In this sample, this clone turned up once. This chain uses TRBV4-2 with TRBJ2-1; tentatively, D is TRBD1 (6 bases). The CDR3 is 17 amino acids. V lost 4 bases and J lost 0, with 16 bases in between. Germline loops: CDR1 LGHNA, CDR2 YNFKEQ. The CDR3 DNA reads TGTGCCAGCAGCCGGGGGCGAGCGTGGGACTCCTACAATGAGCAGTTCTTC. The encoded protein is CASSRGRAWDSYNEQFF.